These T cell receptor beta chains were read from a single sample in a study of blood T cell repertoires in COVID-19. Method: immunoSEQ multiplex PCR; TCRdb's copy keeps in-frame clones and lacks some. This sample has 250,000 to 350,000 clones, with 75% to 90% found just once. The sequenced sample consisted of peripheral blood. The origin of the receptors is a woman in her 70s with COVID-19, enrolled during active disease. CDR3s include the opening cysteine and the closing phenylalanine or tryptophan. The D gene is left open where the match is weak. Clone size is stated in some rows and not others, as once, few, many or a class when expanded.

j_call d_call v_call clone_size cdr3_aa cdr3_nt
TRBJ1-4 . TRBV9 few CASSVEGTGRNEKLFF TGTGCCAGCAGCGTAGAGGGCACAGGCCGGAATGAAAAACTGTTTTTT
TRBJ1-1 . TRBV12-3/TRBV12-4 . CASNANLNTEAFF TGTGCCAGCAATGCAAACTTGAACACTGAAGCTTTCTTT
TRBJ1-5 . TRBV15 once CATSRERNNQPQHF TGTGCCACCAGCAGGGAGAGGAACAATCAGCCCCAGCATTTT
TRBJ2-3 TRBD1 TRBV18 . CASSDNRGRTDTQYF TGTGCCAGCTCCGACAACAGGGGTCGCACAGATACGCAGTATTTT
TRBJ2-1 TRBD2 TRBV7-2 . CASSLAQGLAGERPEQFF TGTGCCAGCAGCTTAGCACAGGGACTAGCGGGGGAAAGGCCTGAGCAGTTCTTC
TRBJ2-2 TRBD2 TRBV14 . CASSQARGGNTGELFF TGTGCCAGCAGCCAAGCTCGGGGGGGCAACACCGGGGAGCTGTTTTTT
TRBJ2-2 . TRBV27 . CASSLFGRQSRTGELFF TGTGCCAGCAGTTTGTTTGGGCGCCAATCGCGTACCGGGGAGCTGTTTTTT
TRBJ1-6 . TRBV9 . CASSVGLGGDSPLHF TGTGCCAGCAGCGTAGGTTTAGGGGGGGATTCACCCCTCCACTTT
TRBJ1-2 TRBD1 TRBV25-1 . CASSDPNRGRYTF TGTGCCAGCAGTGATCCGAACAGGGGAAGATACACCTTC
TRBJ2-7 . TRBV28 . CASSPGFYEQYF TGTGCCAGCAGTCCGGGGTTTTACGAGCAGTACTTC
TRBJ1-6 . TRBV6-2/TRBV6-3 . CASSYDDQRRGSPLHF TGTGCCAGCAGTTACGACGACCAAAGACGGGGTTCACCCCTCCACTTT
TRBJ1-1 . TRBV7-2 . CASSFYQGSPEAFF TGTGCCAGCAGCTTTTATCAGGGAAGCCCTGAAGCTTTCTTT
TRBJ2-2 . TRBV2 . CASSPPGLTMNTGELFF TGTGCCAGCAGCCCACCGGGACTCACCATGAACACCGGGGAGCTGTTTTTT
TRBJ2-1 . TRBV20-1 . CSASVRALASNEQFF TGCAGTGCTAGTGTCCGGGCTCTAGCCTCCAATGAGCAGTTCTTC
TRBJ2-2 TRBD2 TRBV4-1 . CASSLRELAGGNDGELFF TGCGCCAGCAGCCTCCGAGAACTAGCGGGGGGGAATGACGGGGAGCTGTTTTTT
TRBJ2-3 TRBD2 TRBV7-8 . CASSSLAGVDTQYF TGTGCCAGCAGCTCCCTAGCGGGGGTAGATACGCAGTATTTT
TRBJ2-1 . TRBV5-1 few CASSLGGGTGRSEQFF TGCGCCAGCAGCCTGGGAGGGGGTACAGGGCGAAGTGAGCAGTTCTTC
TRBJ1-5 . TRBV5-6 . CASSLTGGSLFSNQPQHF TGTGCCAGCAGCTTGACTGGGGGGTCCCTCTTTAGCAATCAGCCCCAGCATTTT
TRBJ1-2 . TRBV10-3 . CAISESMGQGGYTF TGTGCCATCAGTGAGTCTATGGGGCAAGGTGGCTACACCTTC
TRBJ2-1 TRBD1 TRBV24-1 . CATSDSGGASYNEQFF TGTGCCACCAGTGATTCAGGGGGAGCCTCCTACAATGAGCAGTTCTTC
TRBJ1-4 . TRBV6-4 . CASSDPSAGGLFF TGTGCCAGCAGTGACCCCAGCGCGGGAGGACTGTTTTTT
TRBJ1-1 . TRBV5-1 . CASSLQGVETEAFF TGCGCCAGCAGCTTACAGGGTGTTGAAACTGAAGCTTTCTTT
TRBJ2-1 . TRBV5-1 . CASSLQGYEQFF TGCGCCAGCAGCTTACAGGGTTATGAGCAGTTCTTC
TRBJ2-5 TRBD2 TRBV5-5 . CASTPLTSGQETQYF TGTGCCAGCACCCCGCTGACTAGCGGACAAGAGACCCAGTACTTC
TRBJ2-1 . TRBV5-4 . CASSLEGSSYNEQFF TGTGCCAGCAGCTTGGAAGGGAGCTCCTACAATGAGCAGTTCTTC
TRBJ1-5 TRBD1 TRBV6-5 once CASSSGTGGYNQPQHF TGTGCCAGCAGTTCCGGGACAGGGGGTTACAATCAGCCCCAGCATTTT
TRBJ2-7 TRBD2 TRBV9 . CASSRVPGGLANEQYF TGTGCCAGCAGCCGAGTACCCGGGGGACTAGCGAACGAGCAGTACTTC
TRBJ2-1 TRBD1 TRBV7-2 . CASSPGGRDEQFF TGTGCCAGCAGCCCAGGGGGTAGGGATGAGCAGTTCTTC
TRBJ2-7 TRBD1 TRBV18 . CASSYNRQGANYEQYF TGTGCCAGCTCATACAACAGACAGGGGGCGAACTACGAGCAGTACTTC
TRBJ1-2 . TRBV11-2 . CASSAPGSPSCTF TGTGCCAGCAGCGCACCGGGATCACCTTCCTGCACCTTC
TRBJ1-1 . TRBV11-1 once CASALGLGNTEAFF TGTGCCAGCGCCCTGGGGCTTGGGAACACTGAAGCTTTCTTT
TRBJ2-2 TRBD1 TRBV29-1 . CSAGQGGNTGELFF TGCAGCGCCGGACAGGGCGGGAACACCGGGGAGCTGTTTTTT
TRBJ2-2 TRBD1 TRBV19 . CASGQGAISGELFF TGTGCCAGTGGACAGGGGGCGATATCCGGGGAGCTGTTTTTT
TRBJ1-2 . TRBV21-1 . CASSKSTPGHSSLNYGYTF TGTGCCAGCAGCAAAAGTACACCGGGACACTCGTCTCTTAACTATGGCTACACCTTC
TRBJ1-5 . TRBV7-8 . CASSLEQWKIINQPQHF TGTGCCAGCAGCTTGGAACAGTGGAAAATTATTAATCAGCCCCAGCATTTT
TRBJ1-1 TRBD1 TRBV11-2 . CASSLGLGQGFPEAFF TGTGCCAGCAGCTTGGGGTTGGGACAGGGGTTTCCTGAAGCTTTCTTT
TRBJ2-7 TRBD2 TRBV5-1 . CASSLGLAGRQNREGEQYF TGCGCCAGCAGCTTGGGACTAGCGGGGAGGCAAAACAGGGAAGGCGAGCAGTACTTC
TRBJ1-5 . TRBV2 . CASSGEQDQPQHF TGTGCCAGCAGTGGGGAACAGGATCAGCCCCAGCATTTT
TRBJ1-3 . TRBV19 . CASRAGQFGNTIYF TGTGCCAGTAGGGCAGGCCAGTTTGGAAACACCATATATTTT
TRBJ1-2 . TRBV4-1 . CASSYGGDYGYTF TGCGCCAGCAGTTACGGGGGGGACTATGGCTACACCTTC